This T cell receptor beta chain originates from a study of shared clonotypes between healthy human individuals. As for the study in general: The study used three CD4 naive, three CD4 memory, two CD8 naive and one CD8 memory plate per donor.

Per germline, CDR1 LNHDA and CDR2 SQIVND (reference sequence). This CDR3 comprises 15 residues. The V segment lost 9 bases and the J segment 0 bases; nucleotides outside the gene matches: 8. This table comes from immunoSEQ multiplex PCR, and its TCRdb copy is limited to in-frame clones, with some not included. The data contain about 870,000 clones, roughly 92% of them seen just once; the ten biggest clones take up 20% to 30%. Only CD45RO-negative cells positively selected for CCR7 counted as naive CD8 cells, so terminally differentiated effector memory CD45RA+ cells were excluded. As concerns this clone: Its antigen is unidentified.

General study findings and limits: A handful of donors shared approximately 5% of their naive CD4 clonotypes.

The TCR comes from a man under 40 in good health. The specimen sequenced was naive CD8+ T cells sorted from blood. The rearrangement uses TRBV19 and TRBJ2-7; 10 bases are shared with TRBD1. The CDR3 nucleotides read TGTGCCAGCGCCTGGGGACAGGGGAGCTCCTACGAGCAGTACTTC. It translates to CASAWGQGSSYEQYF.